A single sample gave rise to the 8 T cell receptor beta chains below, sequenced in a study of T cell repertoires in cytomegalovirus infection. These receptors' antigens are unknown. TCRdb redid the calling of the reads with MiXCR, one entry per CDR3 protein. The sample consists of about 770,000 distinct CDR3 sequences, roughly 28% of them appearing once. This specimen consisted of cultured CD8+ T cells from PBMCs, obtained from culture after CMV antigen stimulation. The receptors shown here come from a human donor in good health (CMV status not recorded). Some clones in this sample may be carry-over from other donors' samples.

Ten or more counts support this clonotype. The chain links TRBV7-8 to TRBJ2-5; D uncertain. The V gene's germline CDR1 is SGHVS and CDR2 FQNEAQ. CDR3 length: 15 amino acids. V was cut by 5 bases and J by 4 bases, with 17 bases left in between. CDR3 sequence reads: CASSPSPGWGETQYF. Here the CDR3 DNA reads TGTGCCAGCAGCCCATCCCCTGGCTGGGGAGAGACCCAGTACTTC.

V is TRBV6-2 or TRBV6-3 and J is TRBJ2-1; the D gene is possibly TRBD1 (6 bases). Trimming took off 2 bases at V and 10 bases at J, with 12 bases between the two ends. The CDR3 spans 13 residues. Germline lookup yields CDR1 MNHEY and CDR2 SVGEGT. The CDR3 sequence: CASSYLNRDEQFF. CDR3 in DNA: TGTGCCAGCAGTTACCTAAACAGGGACGAGCAGTTCTTC.

This chain connects TRBV20-1 to TRBJ2-1; D tentatively fits TRBD1 or TRBD2 (5 bases each). The V and J ends lost 0 bases and 11 bases respectively, with 8 bases between them. CDR3 length: 11 residues. In germline, CDR1 is DFQATT, CDR2 SNEGSKA (reference sequence). This CDR3 reads CSARDEGQQFF. In nucleotides, the CDR3 is TGCAGTGCTAGAGATGAGGGACAGCAGTTCTTC.

This clonotype was detected a few times. The chain carries TRBV6-1 and TRBJ2-3; possible D gene TRBD2, 6 bases. CDR1 is MNHNS and CDR2 is SASEGT in the germline V gene. CDR3 length equals 15 residues. The V end was cut by 3 bases, the J end by 5 bases, with 15 bases between. The CDR3 region is CASSEDGEERDTQYF. The CDR3 DNA reads as TGTGCCAGCAGTGAGGACGGGGAGGAAAGAGATACGCAGTATTTT.

In its sample, this clonotype was seen once. The chain combines TRBV5-1 with TRBJ2-5, with D uncertain. The CDR3 extends over 15 amino acids. Trimming removed 8 bases from V and 5 bases from J, with 22 bases in between. Germline V gives CDR1 SGHRS, CDR2 YFSETQ. CDR3 sequence: CASTPPDFDGETQYF. DNA of the CDR3: TGCGCCAGTACCCCTCCAGACTTCGACGGGGAGACCCAGTACTTC.

This clonotype was seen only a few times. The gene calls are TRBV12-3 or TRBV12-4 and TRBJ2-5, with 12 bases aligning to TRBD2. J gave up 5 bases and V 10 bases, and 20 bases lay outside the gene matches. The CDR3 sequence is 18 residues long. CDR3 residues: CANIPHGLAGPWRETQYF. The CDR3 DNA sequence: TGTGCCAACATCCCCCACGGACTAGCGGGGCCCTGGCGTGAGACCCAGTACTTC.

The chain employs TRBV7-8 and TRBJ1-3; 7 positions match TRBD1. Germline V CDR1 and CDR2: SGHVS, FQNEAQ. The junction had 7 bases not matched to a gene; V was cut back by 1 base and J by 7 bases. The CDR3 loop spans 15 amino acids. The DNA of the CDR3 is TGTGCCAGCAGCTTAGGGACAGGATTTAGGAACACCATATATTTT. Translation gives CASSLGTGFRNTIYF.

This clonotype was seen a handful of times. V is TRBV6-2 or TRBV6-3 and J is TRBJ2-2; D uncertain. CDR3 length: 11 amino acids. V was pared by 8 bases and J by 5 bases, with 6 bases between. Germline CDR1 and CDR2: MNHEY and SVGEGT. The CDR3 sequence: CASGITGELFF. CDR3 nucleotide sequence: TGTGCCAGCGGAATAACCGGGGAGCTGTTTTTT.